The entry below describes one T cell receptor (beta chain). No antigen is known for it. Primers for the PCR totalled 60 Vbeta and 13 Jbeta. Using immunoSEQ multiplex PCR, the repertoire was profiled, and TCRdb retains in-frame clones only, with some absent. This sample has 120,000 or so clones, with approximately 72% found just once. Trimming took off 3 bases at V and 5 bases at J, with 13 bases between the two ends. The CDR3 contains 14 residues. The germline V gene encodes CDR1 SNHLY and CDR2 FYNNEI. The sample is drawn from a study of cytomegalovirus exposure and HLA in healthy donors. Study findings and constraints: Serostatus for CMV was the only available immune exposure information.

This receptor was taken from a woman between 35 and 50 years old in good health and CMV-seropositive. The chain combines TRBV2 with TRBJ2-5, with a tentative D call TRBD2 (5 bases). Material for sequencing was PBMCs. DNA for the CDR3: TGTGCCAGCAGTGAGGAGGCGATGAGGGAGACCCAGTACTTC. This codes for CASSEEAMRETQYF.